Listed below are T cell receptor beta chains from one sample, sequenced in a study of T cells in Graves' hyperthyroidism and ophthalmopathy. Using its own MiXCR run on the multiplex PCR reads, TCRdb lists one record per CDR3 protein. Among 480,000 or so distinct CDR3 sequences listed, 35% to 50% were seen once. Sequenced material: peripheral blood or thyroid tissue (not recorded which). These receptors were taken from an adult woman with Graves' disease, either hyperthyroidism or ophthalmopathy (not recorded which). Each CDR3 is given with its conserved first and last residue. Each record gives: CDR3 DNA, CDR3 protein, V gene, clone size, J gene, D gene. The D gene is left open where the match is weak. The listing skips clone size in some rows; elsewhere it reads once, few, many or a size class.

CDR3 DNA: TGTGCCAGCAGCCAAGGTTCGGCAGGGTTTTCCTACGAGCAGTACTTC; CDR3 protein: CASSQGSAGFSYEQYF; V gene: TRBV7-3; clone size: once; J gene: TRBJ2-7; D gene: NA
CDR3 DNA: TGTGCCAGCAGCTGGGACAGGGTGGGATTCACCATATATTTT; CDR3 protein: CASSWDRVGFTIYF; V gene: TRBV7-2; clone size: few; J gene: TRBJ1-3; D gene: TRBD1
CDR3 DNA: TGTGCCACCGGTACCACTAGCGGGAGAGAGGACACCGGGGAGCTGTTTTTT; CDR3 protein: CATGTTSGREDTGELFF; V gene: TRBV24-1; clone size: few; J gene: TRBJ2-2; D gene: TRBD2
CDR3 DNA: TGTGCCAGCAGCTCGGGACGGGAAGAGACCCAGTACTTC; CDR3 protein: CASSSGREETQYF; V gene: TRBV6-4; clone size: NA; J gene: TRBJ2-5; D gene: NA
CDR3 DNA: TGCAGCGTTGTCGGCCAACCTAATCAGCCCCAGCATTTT; CDR3 protein: CSVVGQPNQPQHF; V gene: TRBV29-1; clone size: many; J gene: TRBJ1-5; D gene: NA
CDR3 DNA: TGCAGTGCTAGAGATTTAGTAGCGGGAGACACCGGGGAGCTGTTTTTT; CDR3 protein: CSARDLVAGDTGELFF; V gene: TRBV20-1; clone size: few; J gene: TRBJ2-2; D gene: TRBD2
CDR3 DNA: TGTGCCAGCACCTCCGCCGGGCAGGAGCCCCAGCATTTT; CDR3 protein: CASTSAGQEPQHF; V gene: TRBV11-2; clone size: few; J gene: TRBJ1-5; D gene: NA
CDR3 DNA: TGTGCCACCAGCAGAGGCAGGGACGGGAATCTGGATGAAAAACTGTTTTTT; CDR3 protein: CATSRGRDGNLDEKLFF; V gene: TRBV15; clone size: few; J gene: TRBJ1-4; D gene: NA
CDR3 DNA: TGTGCCAGCAGTGGAGACAGAGCGCGCCCTGAGGGGGACACCATATATTTT; CDR3 protein: CASSGDRARPEGDTIYF; V gene: TRBV2; clone size: many; J gene: TRBJ1-3; D gene: NA
CDR3 DNA: TGTGCCAGCAGCTTAACGGGGAAGGACGGAGGCTACACCTTC; CDR3 protein: CASSLTGKDGGYTF; V gene: TRBV7-9; clone size: many; J gene: TRBJ1-2; D gene: NA
CDR3 DNA: TGTGCCAGCAGTGAATCAAGAGGGGGGACGTGCTTC; CDR3 protein: CASSESRGGTCF; V gene: TRBV6-1; clone size: NA; J gene: TRBJ2-7; D gene: NA
CDR3 DNA: TGTGCCAGCAGACCCTCGGGGGGCTCTGAAGCTTTCTTT; CDR3 protein: CASRPSGGSEAFF; V gene: TRBV12-3/TRBV12-4; clone size: NA; J gene: TRBJ1-1; D gene: NA
CDR3 DNA: TGCAGTGCTAGTGTGGGGGAAATGCAGACCCAGTACTTC; CDR3 protein: CSASVGEMQTQYF; V gene: TRBV20-1; clone size: NA; J gene: TRBJ2-5; D gene: NA
CDR3 DNA: TGCAGTGCTAGGACCGGGACAGGGGGCTACACCTTC; CDR3 protein: CSARTGTGGYTF; V gene: TRBV20-1; clone size: NA; J gene: TRBJ1-2; D gene: TRBD1
CDR3 DNA: TGCAGCGTTGGGGGGGCAGGGCAAGAGACCCAGTACTTC; CDR3 protein: CSVGGAGQETQYF; V gene: TRBV29-1; clone size: NA; J gene: TRBJ2-5; D gene: NA
CDR3 DNA: TGTGCCAGCAGAACCGGACGGGACCTCCAAGAGACCCAGTACTTC; CDR3 protein: CASRTGRDLQETQYF; V gene: TRBV5-4; clone size: NA; J gene: TRBJ2-5; D gene: NA
CDR3 DNA: TGCGCCAGCAGCCAAGATGCAGGGAGAGCTAACTATGGCTACACCTTC; CDR3 protein: CASSQDAGRANYGYTF; V gene: TRBV4-3; clone size: many; J gene: TRBJ1-2; D gene: NA
CDR3 DNA: TGTGCCAGCAGTCCGGACAGCCTCTCTGGAAACACCATATATTTT; CDR3 protein: CASSPDSLSGNTIYF; V gene: TRBV6-1; clone size: NA; J gene: TRBJ1-3; D gene: NA
CDR3 DNA: TGTGCCAGCGGGAGAGGTTCATCCGGGGAGCTGTTTTTT; CDR3 protein: CASGRGSSGELFF; V gene: TRBV28; clone size: NA; J gene: TRBJ2-2; D gene: NA
CDR3 DNA: TGTGCTAGCAGCTTAGGTCACTCCTACGAGCAGTACTTC; CDR3 protein: CASSLGHSYEQYF; V gene: TRBV7-7; clone size: NA; J gene: TRBJ2-7; D gene: NA
CDR3 DNA: TGTGCCAGCATCCCCCTAACATCTCGCTATGGCTACACCTTC; CDR3 protein: CASIPLTSRYGYTF; V gene: TRBV7-3; clone size: few; J gene: TRBJ1-2; D gene: NA
CDR3 DNA: TGTGCCAGCAGCTTGGGGGGGAGGCATGGCTACACCTTC; CDR3 protein: CASSLGGRHGYTF; V gene: TRBV7-2; clone size: NA; J gene: TRBJ1-2; D gene: NA
CDR3 DNA: TGTGCCACCAGCAAAAATGAGCAGTTCTTC; CDR3 protein: CATSKNEQFF; V gene: TRBV15; clone size: NA; J gene: TRBJ2-1; D gene: NA
CDR3 DNA: TGTGCCAGCAGTCCGCAGGGGGGAGAGTACGAGCAGTACTTC; CDR3 protein: CASSPQGGEYEQYF; V gene: TRBV27; clone size: NA; J gene: TRBJ2-7; D gene: NA
CDR3 DNA: TGTGCCAGCAGCCAAGACCCAGGGAAGTATTACGAGCAGCACTTC; CDR3 protein: CASSQDPGKYYEQHF; V gene: TRBV7-9; clone size: once; J gene: TRBJ2-7; D gene: NA
CDR3 DNA: TGTGCCAGCAGCTTAGCGTTGTCTGCTACCGGCTACCAAGAGACCCAGTACTTC; CDR3 protein: CASSLALSATGYQETQYF; V gene: TRBV11-1; clone size: NA; J gene: TRBJ2-5; D gene: NA
CDR3 DNA: TGCAGTGCTAGTCGGTTACAAGAGACCCAGTACTTC; CDR3 protein: CSASRLQETQYF; V gene: TRBV20-1; clone size: many; J gene: TRBJ2-5; D gene: NA
CDR3 DNA: TGTGCCAGCAGCTCCAACCTAGCGGGACCCTCCACAGATACGCAGTATTTT; CDR3 protein: CASSSNLAGPSTDTQYF; V gene: TRBV7-9; clone size: many; J gene: TRBJ2-3; D gene: TRBD2
CDR3 DNA: TGCAGCGAGTGGACAGCCAAGGGGGAGACCCAGTACTTC; CDR3 protein: CSEWTAKGETQYF; V gene: TRBV29-1; clone size: NA; J gene: TRBJ2-5; D gene: NA
CDR3 DNA: TGCGCCACCGCGGGACATCCGAACACTGAAGCTTTCTTT; CDR3 protein: CATAGHPNTEAFF; V gene: TRBV5-1; clone size: NA; J gene: TRBJ1-1; D gene: NA
CDR3 DNA: TGTGCCAGCAGCTTACAGGTTTACGAGCAGTACTTC; CDR3 protein: CASSLQVYEQYF; V gene: TRBV2; clone size: many; J gene: TRBJ2-7; D gene: NA
CDR3 DNA: TGTGCCAGCAGTTTAGTGGACAGGCTCTATGGCTACACCTTC; CDR3 protein: CASSLVDRLYGYTF; V gene: TRBV12-3/TRBV12-4; clone size: many; J gene: TRBJ1-2; D gene: TRBD1
CDR3 DNA: TGTGCCACCAGTGAGTCCGGACTGGGGAGGGATGAAACTGAAGCTTTCTTT; CDR3 protein: CATSESGLGRDETEAFF; V gene: TRBV10-3; clone size: NA; J gene: TRBJ1-1; D gene: NA
CDR3 DNA: TGCGCCAGCAGCTCAAACCATGGAGGCACTGAAGCTTTCTTT; CDR3 protein: CASSSNHGGTEAFF; V gene: TRBV5-1; clone size: many; J gene: TRBJ1-1; D gene: NA
CDR3 DNA: TGCGCCATCAGTGATCACAGGGGAGGAAACTGTGGCTACACCTTC; CDR3 protein: CAISDHRGGNCGYTF; V gene: TRBV10-3; clone size: once; J gene: TRBJ1-2; D gene: TRBD1
CDR3 DNA: TGTGCCAGCAGCTTAAATCGGAACTATGGCTACACCTTC; CDR3 protein: CASSLNRNYGYTF; V gene: TRBV7-9; clone size: few; J gene: TRBJ1-2; D gene: NA
CDR3 DNA: TGTACCAGCAGCTTAGGCCCAAGGGGCTACACAGATACGCAGTATTTT; CDR3 protein: CTSSLGPRGYTDTQYF; V gene: TRBV7-9; clone size: NA; J gene: TRBJ2-3; D gene: NA
CDR3 DNA: TGTGCCAGCAGCTTAGAAGCGAATAGCAATCAGCCCCAGCATTTT; CDR3 protein: CASSLEANSNQPQHF; V gene: TRBV7-8; clone size: many; J gene: TRBJ1-5; D gene: NA
CDR3 DNA: TGTGCCAGCAGTTTAAACAAAGACACTGAAGCTTTCTTT; CDR3 protein: CASSLNKDTEAFF; V gene: TRBV2; clone size: NA; J gene: TRBJ1-1; D gene: NA
CDR3 DNA: TGTGCCAGCAGTTTAAAGACAGGGGGCGAAGCTTTCTTT; CDR3 protein: CASSLKTGGEAFF; V gene: TRBV12-3/TRBV12-4; clone size: many; J gene: TRBJ1-1; D gene: TRBD1
CDR3 DNA: TGCAGTGCCGCCACAGGACGTGAAGAGACCCAGTACTTC; CDR3 protein: CSAATGREETQYF; V gene: TRBV20-1; clone size: few; J gene: TRBJ2-5; D gene: NA
CDR3 DNA: TGTGCCAGCAGCGCAGTCCCGGGACAGGGTTCCGGTACTGAAGCTTTCTTT; CDR3 protein: CASSAVPGQGSGTEAFF; V gene: TRBV7-8; clone size: many; J gene: TRBJ1-1; D gene: TRBD1
CDR3 DNA: TGTGCCAGCAATAGCAATCAGCCCCAGCATTTT; CDR3 protein: CASNSNQPQHF; V gene: TRBV6-2/TRBV6-3; clone size: NA; J gene: TRBJ1-5; D gene: NA
CDR3 DNA: TGCAGTGCTACCGGGACTAGCGGGAGGGCCCAAGAGACCCAGTACTTC; CDR3 protein: CSATGTSGRAQETQYF; V gene: TRBV20-1; clone size: many; J gene: TRBJ2-5; D gene: TRBD2
CDR3 DNA: TGCGCCGCTAAAGGGGAAAGGAACACTGAAGCTTTCTTT; CDR3 protein: CAAKGERNTEAFF; V gene: TRBV4-1; clone size: NA; J gene: TRBJ1-1; D gene: NA
CDR3 DNA: TGCGCCAGCAGTGAGACCGGGACAGGGAATCAGCCCCAGCATTTT; CDR3 protein: CASSETGTGNQPQHF; V gene: TRBV10-2; clone size: few; J gene: TRBJ1-5; D gene: TRBD1
CDR3 DNA: TGTGCCAGCAGCTTGGGCACCCCGAACACCGGGGAGCTGTTTTTT; CDR3 protein: CASSLGTPNTGELFF; V gene: TRBV11-2; clone size: few; J gene: TRBJ2-2; D gene: NA
CDR3 DNA: TGTGCCAGCAGTCCTTACGTAAGCTACAATCAGCCCCAGCATTTT; CDR3 protein: CASSPYVSYNQPQHF; V gene: TRBV2; clone size: few; J gene: TRBJ1-5; D gene: NA
CDR3 DNA: TGTGCCAGCAAGTCGCAGGCAAATTCACCCCTCCACTTT; CDR3 protein: CASKSQANSPLHF; V gene: TRBV5-6; clone size: NA; J gene: TRBJ1-6; D gene: NA
CDR3 DNA: TGTGCCAGCAGCTTATCCTTAGGGTTTTCCTATAATTCACCCCTCCACTTT; CDR3 protein: CASSLSLGFSYNSPLHF; V gene: TRBV7-8; clone size: NA; J gene: TRBJ1-6; D gene: NA
CDR3 DNA: TGTGCCAGCAGCAAAGGACAGGGGCGCGCAGAAAATCAGCCCCAGCATTTT; CDR3 protein: CASSKGQGRAENQPQHF; V gene: TRBV6-2/TRBV6-3; clone size: NA; J gene: TRBJ1-5; D gene: TRBD1
CDR3 DNA: TGTGCCAGCAGCCCCCAATCAGGGGCATCGAGCTCCTACGAGCAGTACTTC; CDR3 protein: CASSPQSGASSSYEQYF; V gene: TRBV7-8; clone size: NA; J gene: TRBJ2-7; D gene: NA